The rows below give T cell receptor beta chains drawn from one sample of a study of cytomegalovirus exposure and HLA in healthy donors. Measured with immunoSEQ multiplex PCR; TCRdb has only the in-frame clones, and not every one. The sample includes about 140,000 clones, around 57% of them seen just once. The specimen was PBMCs. The receptors come from a male donor in good health and CMV-seronegative. Both conserved end residues are part of each CDR3. D genes are given only for firm matches.

len	v_gene	d_gene	j_gene	CDR3aa
14	TRBV5-1	-	TRBJ1-4	CASSQQGGREKLFF
16	TRBV2	-	TRBJ1-4	CASASNSPATNEKLFF
13	TRBV14	-	TRBJ2-1	CASSQVRSGEQFF
20	TRBV7-6	TRBD2	TRBJ2-1	CASRQGLSTSGGVSYNEQFF
16	TRBV7-8	TRBD2	TRBJ2-2	CASSLGTSGATGELFF
13	TRBV7-8	-	TRBJ2-2	CASSSINTGELFF
16	TRBV16	-	TRBJ2-7	CASSRYGTRRAYEQYF
20	TRBV28	TRBD1	TRBJ2-7	CASSLYLDLTSQGLSYEQYF
17	TRBV1	-	TRBJ2-5	CTSSQDRAGSPKETQYF
13	TRBV6-6	-	TRBJ1-2	CASSLTENYGYTF
15	TRBV19	-	TRBJ1-6	CASSIAGGHSSPLHF
17	TRBV4-3	-	TRBJ1-6	CASSQGGVGSYNSPLHF
14	TRBV30	-	TRBJ1-6	CAWSVEAVRSPLHF
14	TRBV7-2	TRBD1	TRBJ2-7	CASSLASGGNEQYF
15	TRBV6-6	-	TRBJ1-2	CASSYRESTNYGYTF
11	TRBV29-1	-	TRBJ2-5	CSVGQRETQYF
13	TRBV11-2	-	TRBJ2-4	CASSLLHPNIQYF
14	TRBV6-5	-	TRBJ2-7	CASSETDPSYEQYF
13	TRBV5-1	-	TRBJ2-5	CASSFWGGETQYF
16	TRBV27	-	TRBJ1-4	CASNGDSDCANEKLFF
17	TRBV28	-	TRBJ1-5	CASSLPPGAGGNQPQHF
16	TRBV2	TRBD1	TRBJ1-6	CASTSGRGRGNSPLHF
15	TRBV9	TRBD2	TRBJ2-2	CASTSGGPNTGELFF
16	TRBV7-2	-	TRBJ1-6	CASSQGGPFYNSPLHF
11	TRBV28	-	TRBJ2-7	CASSPLHEQYF
17	TRBV5-5	TRBD2	TRBJ2-1	CASSRGLAGSSYNEQFF
12	TRBV10-2	-	TRBJ1-2	CASSEGRGGYTF
14	TRBV6-5	-	TRBJ1-2	CASSYSYRNYGYTF
14	TRBV9	-	TRBJ2-3	CASSVGGTWDTQYF
16	TRBV2	-	TRBJ1-2	CASSAPLGGTDYGYTF
14	TRBV15	TRBD2	TRBJ2-1	CATSSWTSTHEQFF
14	TRBV7-9	TRBD1	TRBJ1-1	CASTNQGVNTEAFF
14	TRBV4-1	-	TRBJ2-7	CASSLGGGGGEQYF
15	TRBV5-1	TRBD1	TRBJ2-3	CASSLGRDRGREEYF
15	TRBV25-1	TRBD2	TRBJ2-5	CASSDGLAGGETQYF
14	TRBV10-3	TRBD1	TRBJ1-1	CAITRDRDVGEAFF
13	TRBV7-2	-	TRBJ2-5	CASSQQGGETQYF